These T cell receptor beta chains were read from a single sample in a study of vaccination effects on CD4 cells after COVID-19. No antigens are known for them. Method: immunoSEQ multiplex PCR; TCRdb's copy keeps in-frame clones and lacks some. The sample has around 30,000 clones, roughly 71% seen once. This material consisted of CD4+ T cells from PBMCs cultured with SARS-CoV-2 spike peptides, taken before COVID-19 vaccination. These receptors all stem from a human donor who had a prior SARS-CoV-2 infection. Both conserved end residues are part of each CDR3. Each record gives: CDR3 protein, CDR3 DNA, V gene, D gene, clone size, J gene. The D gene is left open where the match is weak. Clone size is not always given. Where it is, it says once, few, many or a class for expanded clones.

CDR3 protein: CASSSGEVWTEAFF
CDR3 DNA: TGTGCCAGCAGTTCAGGGGAGGTGTGGACTGAAGCTTTCTTT
V gene: TRBV27
D gene: -
clone size: few
J gene: TRBJ1-1

CDR3 protein: CATSRGFGSDYNYGYTF
CDR3 DNA: TGTGCCACCAGCAGAGGATTTGGTTCGGACTATAACTATGGCTACACCTTC
V gene: TRBV15
D gene: -
clone size: -
J gene: TRBJ1-2

CDR3 protein: CASSLVGDEQYF
CDR3 DNA: TGTGCCAGCAGCTTGGTAGGGGACGAGCAGTACTTC
V gene: TRBV5-4
D gene: -
clone size: -
J gene: TRBJ2-7

CDR3 protein: CASRTAGTVFYEQYF
CDR3 DNA: TGTGCCAGCAGGACGGCCGGGACAGTCTTTTACGAGCAGTACTTC
V gene: TRBV28
D gene: TRBD1
clone size: -
J gene: TRBJ2-7

CDR3 protein: CASSLTQTANIQYF
CDR3 DNA: TGTGCCAGCTCACTTACCCAGACGGCGAACATTCAGTACTTC
V gene: TRBV18
D gene: -
clone size: -
J gene: TRBJ2-4

CDR3 protein: CASSLTDLQNEQFF
CDR3 DNA: TGTGCCAGCAGCTTAACGGACCTGCAGAATGAGCAGTTCTTC
V gene: TRBV7-3
D gene: -
clone size: -
J gene: TRBJ2-1

CDR3 protein: CASSQPDSRQYF
CDR3 DNA: TGTGCCAGCAGCCAACCCGACAGCCGACAGTACTTC
V gene: TRBV3-1/TRBV3-2
D gene: -
clone size: -
J gene: TRBJ2-7

CDR3 protein: CAWSSERQGEAFF
CDR3 DNA: TGTGCCTGGTCGAGCGAAAGACAGGGAGAAGCTTTCTTT
V gene: TRBV30
D gene: TRBD1
clone size: few
J gene: TRBJ1-1

CDR3 protein: CASCIAGGSRGELFF
CDR3 DNA: TGTGCCAGCTGTATAGCGGGGGGATCCCGCGGGGAGCTGTTTTTT
V gene: TRBV6-5
D gene: TRBD2
clone size: -
J gene: TRBJ2-2

CDR3 protein: CAWRRGETEAFF
CDR3 DNA: TGTGCCTGGAGGCGGGGGGAGACTGAAGCTTTCTTT
V gene: TRBV30
D gene: -
clone size: -
J gene: TRBJ1-1

CDR3 protein: CASSPPGHLYQPQHF
CDR3 DNA: TGTGCCAGCTCACCACCGGGACACCTTTATCAGCCCCAGCATTTT
V gene: TRBV18
D gene: -
clone size: -
J gene: TRBJ1-5

CDR3 protein: CASSQGSGELYGYTF
CDR3 DNA: TGTGCCAGCAGCCAAGGATCTGGGGAACTCTATGGCTACACCTTC
V gene: TRBV3-1/TRBV3-2
D gene: -
clone size: few
J gene: TRBJ1-2

CDR3 protein: CASSLFQGTEAFF
CDR3 DNA: TGTGCCAGCAGCTTATTCCAAGGCACTGAAGCTTTCTTT
V gene: TRBV11-2
D gene: -
clone size: -
J gene: TRBJ1-1

CDR3 protein: CASSESTRLAGGGYNEQFF
CDR3 DNA: TGCGCCAGCAGTGAGTCGACTCGACTAGCGGGGGGCGGTTACAATGAGCAGTTCTTC
V gene: TRBV10-1
D gene: TRBD2
clone size: -
J gene: TRBJ2-1

CDR3 protein: CASQEDSRNYGYTF
CDR3 DNA: TGCGCCAGCCAGGAGGACAGTCGAAACTATGGCTACACCTTC
V gene: TRBV10-2
D gene: -
clone size: -
J gene: TRBJ1-2

CDR3 protein: CASSLTVVGQETQYF
CDR3 DNA: TGTGCCAGCAGCCTCACAGTAGTTGGCCAAGAGACCCAGTACTTC
V gene: TRBV4-2
D gene: -
clone size: -
J gene: TRBJ2-5

CDR3 protein: CASSVVDSSYNEQFF
CDR3 DNA: TGTGCCAGCAGCGTAGTAGATTCTTCCTACAATGAGCAGTTCTTC
V gene: TRBV9
D gene: -
clone size: -
J gene: TRBJ2-1

CDR3 protein: CASMPGGYSNQPQHF
CDR3 DNA: TGCGCCAGCATGCCAGGGGGATATAGCAATCAGCCCCAGCATTTT
V gene: TRBV10-2
D gene: TRBD1
clone size: -
J gene: TRBJ1-5

CDR3 protein: CASSMSGTITGNEQFF
CDR3 DNA: TGTGCCAGTAGTATGTCCGGGACAATTACGGGCAATGAGCAGTTCTTC
V gene: TRBV19
D gene: -
clone size: -
J gene: TRBJ2-1

CDR3 protein: CASSGYSDGNSPLHF
CDR3 DNA: TGTGCCAGCAGTGGTTACTCAGACGGGAATTCACCCCTCCACTTT
V gene: TRBV2
D gene: -
clone size: -
J gene: TRBJ1-6

CDR3 protein: CASSLVWKNTEAFF
CDR3 DNA: TGTGCCAGCAGCTTAGTATGGAAGAACACTGAAGCTTTCTTT
V gene: TRBV7-2
D gene: -
clone size: few
J gene: TRBJ1-1

CDR3 protein: CASSQLLAGIETQYF
CDR3 DNA: TGTGCCAGCAGCCAGCTACTAGCGGGGATCGAGACCCAGTACTTC
V gene: TRBV14
D gene: TRBD2
clone size: -
J gene: TRBJ2-5

CDR3 protein: CASSPGTGLKTQYF
CDR3 DNA: TGTGCCAGCAGCCCTGGGACAGGGTTGAAGACCCAGTACTTC
V gene: TRBV5-6
D gene: TRBD1
clone size: once
J gene: TRBJ2-5

CDR3 protein: CASSLTAGGGQETQYF
CDR3 DNA: TGTGCCAGCAGCTTAACCGCCGGGGGGGGGCAAGAGACCCAGTACTTC
V gene: TRBV7-3
D gene: TRBD2
clone size: -
J gene: TRBJ2-5

CDR3 protein: CASSEQTVNYGYTF
CDR3 DNA: TGCGCCAGCAGTGAGCAGACGGTGAACTATGGCTACACCTTC
V gene: TRBV5-1
D gene: -
clone size: -
J gene: TRBJ1-2

CDR3 protein: CASSTPVQGSTEAFF
CDR3 DNA: TGTGCCAGCAGCACCCCAGTACAGGGAAGCACTGAAGCTTTCTTT
V gene: TRBV5-4
D gene: -
clone size: -
J gene: TRBJ1-1

CDR3 protein: CASSRRRSYNEQFF
CDR3 DNA: TGTGCCAGCTCCCGGAGGCGCTCCTACAATGAGCAGTTCTTC
V gene: TRBV19
D gene: -
clone size: -
J gene: TRBJ2-1

CDR3 protein: CASGLPLAGGVTGELFF
CDR3 DNA: TGTGCTAGTGGTTTGCCATTAGCGGGAGGAGTCACCGGGGAGCTGTTTTTT
V gene: TRBV12-5
D gene: TRBD2
clone size: -
J gene: TRBJ2-2

CDR3 protein: CASSASRGNTDTQYF
CDR3 DNA: TGTGCCAGCAGCGCCTCCAGGGGAAACACAGATACGCAGTATTTT
V gene: TRBV7-3
D gene: -
clone size: few
J gene: TRBJ2-3

CDR3 protein: CASSPRLGGTNSPLHF
CDR3 DNA: TGTGCCAGCAGCCCTCGTCTCGGGGGGACCAATTCACCCCTCCACTTT
V gene: TRBV7-8
D gene: -
clone size: -
J gene: TRBJ1-6

CDR3 protein: CASTPGGTGYTGELFF
CDR3 DNA: TGTGCCAGCACCCCCGGGGGGACAGGGTACACCGGGGAGCTGTTTTTT
V gene: TRBV9
D gene: TRBD1
clone size: -
J gene: TRBJ2-2

CDR3 protein: CASSLLADSTYEQYF
CDR3 DNA: TGTGCCAGCAGCTTACTCGCGGACAGCACCTACGAGCAGTACTTC
V gene: TRBV7-2
D gene: -
clone size: few
J gene: TRBJ2-7

CDR3 protein: CASSTRTSGRVTGELFF
CDR3 DNA: TGTGCCAGCAGCACCCGGACTAGCGGGAGAGTTACCGGGGAGCTGTTTTTT
V gene: TRBV11-3
D gene: TRBD2
clone size: -
J gene: TRBJ2-2

CDR3 protein: CASSHTGGAETQYF
CDR3 DNA: TGTGCCAGCAGCCATACAGGAGGGGCGGAGACCCAGTACTTC
V gene: TRBV7-9
D gene: -
clone size: -
J gene: TRBJ2-5

CDR3 protein: CATSRDSMGYDVNTEAFF
CDR3 DNA: TGTGCCACCAGCAGAGATTCGATGGGCTACGACGTGAACACTGAAGCTTTCTTT
V gene: TRBV15
D gene: -
clone size: few
J gene: TRBJ1-1

CDR3 protein: CAWNRGGLEQYF
CDR3 DNA: TGTGCCTGGAACAGGGGGGGCCTCGAGCAGTACTTC
V gene: TRBV30
D gene: -
clone size: -
J gene: TRBJ2-7

CDR3 protein: CASSQEDTYTDTQYF
CDR3 DNA: TGTGCCAGCAGCCAAGAGGACACCTACACAGATACGCAGTATTTT
V gene: TRBV14
D gene: -
clone size: few
J gene: TRBJ2-3

CDR3 protein: CASSRGGLSYEQYF
CDR3 DNA: TGTGCCAGCAGCCGGGGAGGTTTAAGCTACGAGCAGTACTTC
V gene: TRBV14
D gene: -
clone size: -
J gene: TRBJ2-7